The 15 T cell receptor beta chains listed next were all sequenced from one sample in a study of OX40 agonist ivuxolimab in advanced cancers. Library generation was performed with the immunoSEQ multiplex PCR assay. TCRdb's version of the immuneACCESS table is confined to in-frame rearrangements and falls short of the full clone set. An unresolved V gene accounts for under half of the shortfall where checked; the remainder is of unknown origin. Across this sample there are about 88,000 clones, with approximately 89% seen only once. The biggest ten clones account for roughly 0.22% of the sample. Material: CD4+ or CD8+ T cells sorted from blood, obtained in a trial of the OX40 agonist ivuxolimab. The receptors here all came from an adult with an advanced solid tumor such as melanoma, head and neck, liver or kidney cancer.

The gene calls are TRBV19 and TRBJ1-5; no clear D gene. This CDR3 is built from 11 residues. CDR1 and CDR2 (germline): LNHDA, SQIVND (reference sequence). The ends were cut back, 6 bases at V and 4 bases at J, with 4 bases in the middle. As DNA, the CDR3 is TGTGCCAGTAGCTCGAATCAGCCCCAGCATTTT. Its protein is CASSSNQPQHF.

This clone appeared once. The chain employs TRBV5-1 and TRBJ2-7; weak D call: TRBD2 (6 bases). Trimming shortened V by 2 bases and J by 6 bases, and 12 bases separated the two germline ends. This CDR3 comprises 13 residues. CDR1 SGHRS and CDR2 YFSETQ come from the germline V gene. The CDR3 nucleotides are TGCGCCAGCAGCTTTGGACGGGAGCTCGAGCAGTACTTC. Its protein product is CASSFGRELEQYF.

J is TRBJ2-6 and V is TRBV5-1, with 11 positions matching TRBD1. The J segment lost 0 bases and the V segment lost 0 bases, leaving 2 bases of the junction unmatched. The CDR3 totals 18 residues. Germline V gene data show CDR1 as SGHRS and CDR2 as YFSETQ. The CDR3: CASSLGTGGSSGANVLTF. The CDR3 DNA reads TGCGCCAGCAGCTTGGGGACAGGGGGCTCCTCTGGGGCCAACGTCCTGACTTTC.

The chain recombines TRBV9 with TRBJ1-1; no clear D. Looked up from germline, CDR1 is SGDLS and CDR2 is YYNGEE. The V end was cut by 0 bases, the J end by 4 bases, with 10 bases between. The CDR3 covers 14 residues. DNA for the CDR3: TGTGCCAGCAGCGTAGGGGTTTCGGGCACTGAAGCTTTCTTT. It is translated as CASSVGVSGTEAFF.

V and J are TRBV2 and TRBJ1-1; 8 bases agree with TRBD1. The CDR3 consists of 15 residues. The J segment lost 1 base and the V segment lost 2 bases, leaving 3 bases of the junction unmatched. Germline lookup yields CDR1 SNHLY and CDR2 FYNNEI. CDR3 nucleotide sequence: TGTGCCAGCAGTGAACAGGGGGCCGCGAACACTGAAGCTTTCTTT. This sequence encodes CASSEQGAANTEAFF.

The chain couples TRBV5-1 to TRBJ2-1; D remains ambiguous. The CDR3 consists of 14 residues. Germline V gene sequence: CDR1 SGHRS, CDR2 YFSETQ. V lost 1 base and J lost 4, with 9 bases in between. The CDR3 is CASSLYGDYNEQFF. The CDR3 region has the DNA TGCGCCAGCAGCTTGTATGGGGATTACAATGAGCAGTTCTTC.

The V call is TRBV7-8, the J call TRBJ2-2; D gene unclear. Germline CDR1 reads SGHVS; CDR2 reads FQNEAQ. The CDR3 extends over 14 amino acids. With 3 bases removed from V and 4 bases from J, the gap between germline ends came to 9 bases. For the CDR3, the DNA is TGTGCCAGCAGCTTTGGGGAAAGCACCGGGGAGCTGTTTTTT. Translation gives CASSFGESTGELFF.

In nucleotides, the CDR3 is TGTGCCAGCAGCGTAGCTGGTGGGAGGGCGAGCGAGCAGTACTTC. It specifies CASSVAGGRASEQYF. This chain connects TRBV9 to TRBJ2-7; TRBD2 matches 7 bases. Looked up from germline, CDR1 is SGDLS and CDR2 is YYNGEE. J gave up 6 bases and V 0 bases, and 9 bases lay outside the gene matches. The CDR3 runs 15 residues.

The chain combines TRBV2 with TRBJ1-6; D not certain. Germline V gene sequence: CDR1 SNHLY, CDR2 FYNNEI. The V gene lost 6 bases and the J gene lost 13 bases, with 19 bases spanning the gap. This CDR3 contains 14 residues. CDR3 coding DNA: TGTGCCAGCAGCTCGACCCCACCCAGGCACCCCCTCCACTTT. Residues: CASSSTPPRHPLHF.

This clone has just one count. The chain links TRBV5-4 to TRBJ2-3; D is possibly TRBD1 (5 bases). V lost 1 base and J lost 6, with 12 bases in between. There are 14 residues in the CDR3. Germline CDR1 and CDR2: SGHNT and YYREEE (reference sequence). DNA for the CDR3: TGTGCCAGCAGCTTGAGGACAATTGCCGATACGCAGTATTTT. This sequence encodes CASSLRTIADTQYF.

V and J are TRBV6-5 and TRBJ2-5; tentative D call: TRBD1 (7 bases). The J call is doubtful: the DNA matches TRBJ2-7 better. The CDR3 covers 14 residues. Germline values: CDR1 MNHEY, CDR2 SVGAGI. The CDR3: CASRGGGAFYEQYF. CDR3 coding DNA: TGTGCCAGCAGAGGAGGGGGCGCATTCTACGAGCAGTACTTC.

The V and J genes are TRBV5-1 and TRBJ2-5, with 7 bases identical to TRBD2. This CDR3 is built from 15 residues. Germline-derived CDR1 and CDR2 are SGHRS and YFSETQ. V dropped 4 bases and J dropped 4; count of bases not matched to a gene: 10. The DNA of the CDR3 is TGCGCCAGCAGCGCACCTTTAGCGGGCGGAGAGACCCAGTACTTC. Amino acids: CASSAPLAGGETQYF.

The CDR3 region is CASSGIGELFF. CDR3 DNA: TGTGCCAGCAGTGGAATCGGGGAGCTGTTTTTT. The chain combines TRBV5-6 with TRBJ2-2; no clear D. The CDR3 sequence is 11 residues long. V was cut by 5 bases and J by 7 bases, with 6 bases left in between. Germline V gives CDR1 SGHDT, CDR2 YYEEEE.

This clone has more than one count but fewer than ten. This sequence joins TRBV25-1 and TRBJ2-3, with D perhaps matching TRBD1 (6 bases). This CDR3 comprises 12 residues. Germline V gene data show CDR1 as MGHDK and CDR2 as SYGVNS. V lost 7 bases and J lost 1, with 6 bases in between. This chain's CDR3 is CASNRGTDTQYF. The CDR3 nucleotides read TGTGCCAGCAACAGGGGCACAGATACGCAGTATTTT. The full variable domain, its missing parts supplied by reference TRBV25-1 and TRBJ2-3, is EADIYQTPRYLVIGTGKKITLECSQTMGHDKMYWYQQDPGMELHLIHYSYGVNSTEKGDLSSESTVSRIRTEHFPLTLESARPSHTSQYLCASNRGTDTQYFGPGTRLTVL.

The rearrangement joins TRBV5-4 to TRBJ1-5; D gene ambiguous. This CDR3 contains 13 residues. Trimming took off 4 bases at V and 4 bases at J, with 9 bases between the two ends. Germline V gene lookup returns CDR1 SGHNT and CDR2 YYREEE (reference sequence). The CDR3 sequence is CASSEDQNQPQHF. The CDR3, as DNA: TGTGCCAGCAGCGAAGACCAAAATCAGCCCCAGCATTTT.